Here is one T cell receptor (beta chain) with its context. The entry originates in a study of blood T cell repertoires in COVID-19. Using immunoSEQ multiplex PCR, the repertoire was profiled, and TCRdb retains in-frame clones only, with some absent. The data hold around 250,000 clones, with 80% to 85% observed a single time. Germline CDR1 SGHNT, CDR2 YYREEE (reference sequence). Trimming cost V 3 bases and J 5 bases, with 11 bases left between them. The CDR3 has 13 residues. Sequencing was done on a sample of PBMCs or T cells enriched from blood (not recorded which). This TCR was recovered from a middle-aged man who had been exposed to COVID-19. This rearrangement joins TRBV5-4 to TRBJ2-5; the D is unclear. The CDR3 spells CASSSYESETQYF. The CDR3 region has the DNA TGTGCCAGCAGCTCTTACGAGTCGGAGACCCAGTACTTC. The complete variable domain, with remaining parts taken from reference TRBV5-4 and TRBJ2-5, reads ETGVTQSPTHLIKTRGQQVTLRCSSQSGHNTVSWYQQALGQGPQFIFQYYREEENGRGNFPPRFSGLQFPNYSSELNVNALELDDSALYLCASSSYESETQYFGPGTRLLVL.